This is a list of T cell receptor beta chains from one sample in a study of T cell clones after liver transplantation. Repertoires were generated with immunoSEQ multiplex PCR, while TCRdb's copy carries only in-frame clones and drops some. The sample shows 85,000 to 130,000 clones, roughly 80% of them seen only once. This specimen was CD4+ T cells from blood, taken before liver transplant. Receptors were obtained from a human donor who received a liver transplant. Each CDR3 is given without its conserved first and last residue.

TRBJ1-2,TRBV21-1,ANSPGNYGYT
TRBJ1-5,TRBV5-6,ASSRNQGRGQPQH
TRBJ1-2,TRBV6-1,ASGQGSGFYGYT
TRBJ2-1,TRBV5-6,ASSQIGTGEGSEQF
TRBJ2-5,TRBV29-1,SVGAAYQETQY
TRBJ1-6,TRBV5-6,ASSFPGAHSPLH
TRBJ2-2,TRBV4-1,ASSHIKGANTGELF
TRBJ1-6,TRBV9,ASSVESGGNSPLH
TRBJ1-2,TRBV9,ASSVGQAYGYT
TRBJ2-7,TRBV5-4,ASSLGQATLYEQY
TRBJ2-1,TRBV7-7,ASSPLTGSRKNEQF
TRBJ1-1,TRBV7-2,ASSLGQNTEAF
TRBJ2-7,TRBV19,ASSMVTLAGIDEQY
TRBJ1-2,TRBV10-2,ASSEQGNYGYT
TRBJ2-1,TRBV5-1,ASSLPRTGTSLSSYNEQF
TRBJ1-6,TRBV27,ASSLLGNSPLH
TRBJ1-6,TRBV7-9,ASSLEGGRDSPLH
TRBJ2-5,TRBV19,ASSGPQQGTQY
TRBJ1-5,TRBV28,ASSLGGFYSNQPQH
TRBJ2-2,TRBV7-9,ASSLEYGRPNTGELF
TRBJ2-7,TRBV4-1,ASSQGRVRSSYEQY
TRBJ1-5,TRBV6-1,ASSALTPGQGGRDNQPQH
TRBJ1-3,TRBV5-6,ASKTEGGSGNTIY
TRBJ2-2,TRBV5-1,ASSFDGGGPGELF
TRBJ2-5,TRBV7-2,ASSLGGTQETQY
TRBJ1-3,TRBV6-5,ASREGVNRNTIY
TRBJ1-2,TRBV6-5,ASSHSGTGDYGYT
TRBJ2-2,TRBV27,ASSWTSGVTELF
TRBJ1-1,TRBV4-2,ASSQLLAGGPTEAF
TRBJ2-5,TRBV6-1,ASSEVGVLEETQY
TRBJ1-1,TRBV20-1,SARRIEAF
TRBJ1-4,TRBV13,ASSLGGLRNEKLF
TRBJ2-1,TRBV5-6,ASSLGIFSSYNEQF
TRBJ1-1,TRBV9,ASSVAPGGTEAF
TRBJ2-4,TRBV27,ASSLVAGDRNIQY
TRBJ2-7,TRBV6-1,ASAGVWDEQY
TRBJ2-5,TRBV27,ASSYPAKLTQETQY
TRBJ1-4,TRBV6-1,ASSVMDRAGEKLF
TRBJ2-1,TRBV6-5,ASYPSGKMNEQF
TRBJ2-4,TRBV11-1,ASSLDGTGQVLQY
TRBJ2-6,TRBV7-3,ASSLGRWGSSGANVLT
TRBJ1-4,TRBV19,ATAKAAGGFFKLF
TRBJ2-7,TRBV11-2,ASSFGTSGRGYEQY
TRBJ2-5,TRBV9,ASSAPGEVVETQY
TRBJ2-3,TRBV29-1,SVAGGRGPDTQY
TRBJ1-1,TRBV9,ASSPHGDTEAF
TRBJ2-7,TRBV19,ASSTLPGLVAYEQY
TRBJ2-1,TRBV6-6,ASRALWDLNEQF
TRBJ2-5,TRBV5-1,ASSLSRAEETQY
TRBJ1-2,TRBV19,ASSSRGLLDGYT
TRBJ1-2,TRBV5-4,ASSSRGAPSHGYT
TRBJ1-4,TRBV7-8,ASTPRGSTNKNEKLF